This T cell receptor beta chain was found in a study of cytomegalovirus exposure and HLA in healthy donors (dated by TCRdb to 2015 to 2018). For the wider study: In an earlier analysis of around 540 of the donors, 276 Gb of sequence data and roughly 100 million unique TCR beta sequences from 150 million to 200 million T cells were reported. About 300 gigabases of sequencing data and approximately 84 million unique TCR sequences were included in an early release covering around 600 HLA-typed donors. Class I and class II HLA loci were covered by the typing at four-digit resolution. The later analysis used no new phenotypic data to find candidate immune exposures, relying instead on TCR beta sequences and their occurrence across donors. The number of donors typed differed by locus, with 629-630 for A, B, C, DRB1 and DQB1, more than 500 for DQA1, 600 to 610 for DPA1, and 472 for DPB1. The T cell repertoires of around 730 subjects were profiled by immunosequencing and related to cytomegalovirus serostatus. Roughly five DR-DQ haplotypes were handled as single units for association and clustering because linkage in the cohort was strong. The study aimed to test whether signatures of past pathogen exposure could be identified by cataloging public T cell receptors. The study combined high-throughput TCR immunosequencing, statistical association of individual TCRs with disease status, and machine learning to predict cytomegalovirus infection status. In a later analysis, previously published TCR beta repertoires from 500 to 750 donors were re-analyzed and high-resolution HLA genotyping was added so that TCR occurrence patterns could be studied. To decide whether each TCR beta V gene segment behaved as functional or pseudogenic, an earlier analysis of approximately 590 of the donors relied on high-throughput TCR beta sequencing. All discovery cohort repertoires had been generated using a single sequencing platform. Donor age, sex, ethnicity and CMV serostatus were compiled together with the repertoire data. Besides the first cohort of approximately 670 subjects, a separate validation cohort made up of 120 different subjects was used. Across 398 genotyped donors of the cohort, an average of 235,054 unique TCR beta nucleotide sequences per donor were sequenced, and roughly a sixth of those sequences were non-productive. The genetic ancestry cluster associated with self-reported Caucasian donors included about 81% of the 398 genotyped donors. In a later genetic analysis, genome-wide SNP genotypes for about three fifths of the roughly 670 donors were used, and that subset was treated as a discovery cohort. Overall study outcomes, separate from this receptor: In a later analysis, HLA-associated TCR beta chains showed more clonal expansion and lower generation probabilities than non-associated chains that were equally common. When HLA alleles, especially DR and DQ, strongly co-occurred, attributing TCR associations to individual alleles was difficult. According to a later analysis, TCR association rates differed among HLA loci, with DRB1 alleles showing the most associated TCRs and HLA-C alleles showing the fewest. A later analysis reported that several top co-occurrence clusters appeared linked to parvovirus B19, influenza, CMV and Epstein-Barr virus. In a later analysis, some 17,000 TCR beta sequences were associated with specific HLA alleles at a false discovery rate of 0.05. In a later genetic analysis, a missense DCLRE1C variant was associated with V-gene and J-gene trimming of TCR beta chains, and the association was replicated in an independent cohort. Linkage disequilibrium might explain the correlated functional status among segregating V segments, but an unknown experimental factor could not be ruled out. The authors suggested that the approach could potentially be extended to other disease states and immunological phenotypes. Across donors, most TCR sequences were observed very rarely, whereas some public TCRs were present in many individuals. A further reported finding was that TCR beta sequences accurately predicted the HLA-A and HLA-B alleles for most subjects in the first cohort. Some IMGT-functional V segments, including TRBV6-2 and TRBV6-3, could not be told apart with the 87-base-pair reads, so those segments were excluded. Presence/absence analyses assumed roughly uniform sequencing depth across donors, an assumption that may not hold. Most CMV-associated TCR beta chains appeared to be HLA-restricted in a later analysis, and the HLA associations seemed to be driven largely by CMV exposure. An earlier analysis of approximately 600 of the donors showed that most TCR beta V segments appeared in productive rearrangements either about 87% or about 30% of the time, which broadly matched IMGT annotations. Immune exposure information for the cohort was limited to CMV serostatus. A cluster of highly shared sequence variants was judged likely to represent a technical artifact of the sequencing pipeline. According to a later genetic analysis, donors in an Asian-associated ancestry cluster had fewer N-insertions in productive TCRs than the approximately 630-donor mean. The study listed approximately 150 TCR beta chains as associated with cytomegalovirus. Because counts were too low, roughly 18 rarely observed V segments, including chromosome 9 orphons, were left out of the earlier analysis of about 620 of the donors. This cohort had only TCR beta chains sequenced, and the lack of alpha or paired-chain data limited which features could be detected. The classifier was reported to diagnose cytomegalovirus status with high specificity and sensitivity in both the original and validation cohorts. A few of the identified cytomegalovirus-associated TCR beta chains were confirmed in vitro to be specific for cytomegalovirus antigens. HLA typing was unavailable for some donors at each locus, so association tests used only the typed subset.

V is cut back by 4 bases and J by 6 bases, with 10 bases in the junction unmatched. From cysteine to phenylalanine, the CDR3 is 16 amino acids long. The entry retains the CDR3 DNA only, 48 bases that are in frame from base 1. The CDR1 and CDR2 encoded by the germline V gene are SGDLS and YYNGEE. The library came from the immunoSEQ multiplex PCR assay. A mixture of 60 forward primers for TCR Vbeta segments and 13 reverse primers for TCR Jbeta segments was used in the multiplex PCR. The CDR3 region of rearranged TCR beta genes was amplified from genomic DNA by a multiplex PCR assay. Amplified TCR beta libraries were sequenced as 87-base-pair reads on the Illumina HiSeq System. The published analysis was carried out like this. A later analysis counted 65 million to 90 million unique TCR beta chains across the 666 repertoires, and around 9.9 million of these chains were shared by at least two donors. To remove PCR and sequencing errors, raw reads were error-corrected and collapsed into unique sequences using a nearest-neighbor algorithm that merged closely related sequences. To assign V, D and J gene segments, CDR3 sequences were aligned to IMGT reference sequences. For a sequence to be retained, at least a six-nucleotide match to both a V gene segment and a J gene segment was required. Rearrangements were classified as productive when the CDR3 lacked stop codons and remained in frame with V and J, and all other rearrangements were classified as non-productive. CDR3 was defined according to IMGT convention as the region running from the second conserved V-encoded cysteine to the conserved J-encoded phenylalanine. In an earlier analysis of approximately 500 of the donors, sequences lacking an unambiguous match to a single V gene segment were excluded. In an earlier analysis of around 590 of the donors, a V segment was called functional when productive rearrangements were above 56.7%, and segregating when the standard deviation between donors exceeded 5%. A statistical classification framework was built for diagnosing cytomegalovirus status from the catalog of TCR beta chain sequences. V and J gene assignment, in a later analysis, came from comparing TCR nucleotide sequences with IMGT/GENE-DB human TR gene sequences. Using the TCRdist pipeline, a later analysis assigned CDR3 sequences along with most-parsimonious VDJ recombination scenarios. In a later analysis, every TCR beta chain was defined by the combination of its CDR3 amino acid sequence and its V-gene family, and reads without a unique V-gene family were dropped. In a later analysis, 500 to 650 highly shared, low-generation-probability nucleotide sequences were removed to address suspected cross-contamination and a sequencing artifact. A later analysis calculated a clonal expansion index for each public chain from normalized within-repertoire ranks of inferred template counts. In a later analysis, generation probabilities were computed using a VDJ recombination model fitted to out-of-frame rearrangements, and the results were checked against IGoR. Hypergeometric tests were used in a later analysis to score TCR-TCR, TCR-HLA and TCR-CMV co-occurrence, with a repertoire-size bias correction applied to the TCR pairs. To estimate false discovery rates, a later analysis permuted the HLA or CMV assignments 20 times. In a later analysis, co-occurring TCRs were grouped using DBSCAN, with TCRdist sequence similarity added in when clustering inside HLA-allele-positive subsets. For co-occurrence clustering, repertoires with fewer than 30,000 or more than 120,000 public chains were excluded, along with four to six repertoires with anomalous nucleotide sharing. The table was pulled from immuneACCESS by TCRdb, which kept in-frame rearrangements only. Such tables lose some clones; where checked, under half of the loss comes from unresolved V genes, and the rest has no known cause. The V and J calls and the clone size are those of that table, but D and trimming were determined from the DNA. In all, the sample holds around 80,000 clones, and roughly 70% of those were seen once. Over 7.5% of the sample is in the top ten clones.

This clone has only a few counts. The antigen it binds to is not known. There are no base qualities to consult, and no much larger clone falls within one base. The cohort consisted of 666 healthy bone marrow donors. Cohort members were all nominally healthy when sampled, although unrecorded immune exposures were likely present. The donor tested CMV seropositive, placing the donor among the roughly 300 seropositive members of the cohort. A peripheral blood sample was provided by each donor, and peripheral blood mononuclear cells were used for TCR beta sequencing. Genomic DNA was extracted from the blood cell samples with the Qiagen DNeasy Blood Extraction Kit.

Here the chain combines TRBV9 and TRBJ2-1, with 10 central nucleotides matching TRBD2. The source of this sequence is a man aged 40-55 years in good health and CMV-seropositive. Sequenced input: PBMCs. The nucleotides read TGTGCCAGCAGCATAGAGCTAGCGGGAGTTGTCAATGAGCAGTTCTTC. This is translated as CASSIELAGVVNEQFF.